This T cell receptor (beta chain) originates from a study of OX40 agonist ivuxolimab in advanced cancers. For the study at large: Two cutaneous melanoma patients and one hepatocellular carcinoma patient, three in all, had partial responses. Study-wide findings and caveats: Among the nonresponders, some also had low normalized T-cell clonal expansion.

On this clone: Its antigen is still unknown.

CDR3 length: 15 amino acids. V was trimmed by 2 bases and J by 4 bases, leaving 12 bases between them. CDR1 and CDR2 (germline): MGHDK, SYGVNS. Clones were read by immunoSEQ multiplex PCR, and TCRdb kept only the in-frame ones, dropping some. The sample carries some 51,000 clones, around 85% recorded once. The receptor's source is an adult with an advanced solid tumor such as melanoma, head and neck, liver or kidney cancer. The chain carries TRBV25-1 and TRBJ1-3; D gene unclear. The source was CD4+ or CD8+ T cells sorted from blood, collected in a trial of the OX40 agonist ivuxolimab. The CDR3 coding sequence is TGTGCCAGCAGTGAAGGTTGGAATCAGGGAAACACCATATATTTT. Its translation is CASSEGWNQGNTIYF.